This TCR beta chain was captured in a study of a mutant IDH1 vaccine in newly diagnosed glioma (dated by TCRdb to 2020 to 2022). For context, the study as a whole: Of the approximately 30 treated patients, approximately 62% were male and around 40% were female, and the mean age was 40.4 years. Prior to enrollment, patients had been given standard therapy consisting of radiotherapy alone, temozolomide alone, or radiochemotherapy with temozolomide, with the combination given to most patients. Peripheral blood was drawn at six visits: V03 (baseline), V05, V07, V10, V12 and V13. Longitudinal TCRB deep sequencing was performed for 20 to 25 treated patients wherever samples were available for exploratory analyses. Overall study outcomes, separate from this receptor: Vaccine-induced immune responses across multiple MHC alleles were detected in over 80% of patients. The authors noted that analyses of patient blood samples could not be reproduced because of sample limitations. No apparent relationship was observed between pseudoprogression and alterations in the top peripheral T cell clonotypes detected by TCRB sequencing. Selection of PBMC samples for TCRB deep sequencing was based on availability.

Spanning cysteine to phenylalanine, the CDR3 consists of 14 amino acids. This entry keeps only the CDR3 DNA: 42 bases, framed from base 1. The germline V gene specifies MNHEY as CDR1 and SVGAGI as CDR2. The junction shows trimming of 5 bases on V and 6 bases on J, plus 16 bases between the germline ends. Library preparation was by the immunoSEQ multiplex PCR assay. Rearranged TCR beta chain sequences were amplified using the hsTCRB Kit according to the manufacturer's protocol. Sequencing of TCRB libraries was carried out on an Illumina MiSeq. On the study's bioinformatics: The proprietary platform of the kit vendor was used for demultiplexing, trimming and gene mapping. Held by TCRdb, this immuneACCESS table contains in-frame sequences only and omits some clones. Under half of the omission traces to an unresolved V gene where checked; the cause of the rest is unknown. For V, J and clone size, that table is used; D and trimming come from the DNA. Here the sample has tens of thousands of clones; roughly 80% occur a single time. The biggest ten clones account for roughly a fifth of the sample.

What the time point label conveys for this sample: baseline, week 1 (first vaccination visit). Taken with the paper, the label for treatment or condition translates to: pre-vaccination baseline after standard-of-care therapy. Newly diagnosed WHO grade 3 or 4 IDH1-mutant astrocytomas showing loss of nuclear ATRX were present in the donors. The samples were drawn from NOA16, a multicentre, single-arm, open-label phase I trial in Germany that tested a mutant IDH1 peptide vaccine in humans for the first time. Blood drawn at visit V03 was used as the baseline sample for immunogenicity testing. The DNeasy Blood and Tissue Kit was used to extract genomic DNA from EDTA blood for TCRB sequencing. About this clone itself: Its antigen target is currently unknown. Base qualities are not recorded, but no much larger clone differs from it by a single base.

Material: PBMCs, obtained from a glioma patient treated with radiotherapy, temozolomide or both. The chain is made from TRBV6-5 and TRBJ2-5, with the D gene not confidently named. The TCR comes from a man under 40 with glioma. The nucleotide sequence reads as follows: TGTGCCAGCAGTACCGAACATGGTCCCAAGACCCAGTACTTC. This codes for CASSTEHGPKTQYF.